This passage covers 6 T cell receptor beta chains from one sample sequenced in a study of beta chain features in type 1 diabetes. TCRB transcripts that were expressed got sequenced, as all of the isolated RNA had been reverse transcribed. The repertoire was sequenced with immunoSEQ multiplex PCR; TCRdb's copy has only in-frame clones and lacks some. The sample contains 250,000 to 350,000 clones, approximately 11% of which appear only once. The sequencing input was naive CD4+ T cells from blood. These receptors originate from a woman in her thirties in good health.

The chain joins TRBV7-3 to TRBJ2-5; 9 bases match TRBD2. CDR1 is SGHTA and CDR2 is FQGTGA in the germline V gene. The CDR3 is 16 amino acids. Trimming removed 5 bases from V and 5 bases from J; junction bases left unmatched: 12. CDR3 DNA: TGTGCCAGCAGCCCGAGCCTTAGCGGGAGCGGGGAGACCCAGTACTTC. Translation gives CASSPSLSGSGETQYF.

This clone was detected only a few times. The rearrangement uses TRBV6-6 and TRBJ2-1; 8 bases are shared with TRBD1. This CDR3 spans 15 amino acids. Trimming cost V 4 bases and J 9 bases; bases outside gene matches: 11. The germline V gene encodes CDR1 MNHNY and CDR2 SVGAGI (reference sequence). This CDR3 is CASSSPGQAYGEQFF. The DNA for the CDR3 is TGTGCCAGCAGTTCCCCGGGACAGGCTTACGGTGAGCAGTTCTTC.

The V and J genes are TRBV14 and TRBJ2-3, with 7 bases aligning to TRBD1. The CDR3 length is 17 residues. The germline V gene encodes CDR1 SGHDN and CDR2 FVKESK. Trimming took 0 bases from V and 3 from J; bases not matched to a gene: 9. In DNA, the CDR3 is TGTGCCAGCAGCCAAGATTTCGCAGGGGGATTAACAGATACGCAGTATTTT. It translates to CASSQDFAGGLTDTQYF.

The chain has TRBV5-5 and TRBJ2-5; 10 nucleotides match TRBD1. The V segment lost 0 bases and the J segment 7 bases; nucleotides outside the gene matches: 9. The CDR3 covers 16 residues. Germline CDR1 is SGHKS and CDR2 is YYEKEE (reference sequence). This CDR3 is CASSLARDRGTGTQYF. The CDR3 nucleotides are TGTGCCAGCAGCTTGGCCCGGGACAGGGGAACGGGGACCCAGTACTTC.

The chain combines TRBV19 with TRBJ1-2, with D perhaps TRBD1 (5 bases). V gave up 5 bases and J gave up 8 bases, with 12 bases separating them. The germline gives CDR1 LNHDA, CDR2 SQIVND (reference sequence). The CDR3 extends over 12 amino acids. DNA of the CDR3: TGTGCCAGTAGTGTTGGACAAGGGGGCTACACCTTC. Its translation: CASSVGQGGYTF.

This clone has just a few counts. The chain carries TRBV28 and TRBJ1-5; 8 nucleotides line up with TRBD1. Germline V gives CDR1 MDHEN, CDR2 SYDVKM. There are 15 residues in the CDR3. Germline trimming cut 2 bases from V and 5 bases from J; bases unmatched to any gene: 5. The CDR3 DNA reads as TGTGCCAGCAGTTTACCCCGGGACAGGTATCAGCCCCAGCATTTT. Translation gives CASSLPRDRYQPQHF.